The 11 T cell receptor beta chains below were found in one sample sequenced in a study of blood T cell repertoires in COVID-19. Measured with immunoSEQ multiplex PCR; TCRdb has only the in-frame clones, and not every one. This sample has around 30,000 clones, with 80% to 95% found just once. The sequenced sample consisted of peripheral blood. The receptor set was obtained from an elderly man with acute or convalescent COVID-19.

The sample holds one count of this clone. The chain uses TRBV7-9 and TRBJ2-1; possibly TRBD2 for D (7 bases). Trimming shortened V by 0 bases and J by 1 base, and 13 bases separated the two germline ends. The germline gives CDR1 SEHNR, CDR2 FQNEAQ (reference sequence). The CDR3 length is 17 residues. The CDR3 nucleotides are TGTGCCAGCAGCTTAGCGGGCGGGGGCCTTTCCTACAATGAGCAGTTCTTC. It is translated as CASSLAGGGLSYNEQFF.

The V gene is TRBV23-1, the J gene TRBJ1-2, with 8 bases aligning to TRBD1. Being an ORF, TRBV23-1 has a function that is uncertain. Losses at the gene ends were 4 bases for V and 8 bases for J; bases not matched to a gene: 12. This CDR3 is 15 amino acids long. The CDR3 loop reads CASSPSGGLLWGYTF. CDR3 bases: TGCGCCAGCAGTCCCTCAGGGGGCCTATTGTGGGGCTACACCTTC.

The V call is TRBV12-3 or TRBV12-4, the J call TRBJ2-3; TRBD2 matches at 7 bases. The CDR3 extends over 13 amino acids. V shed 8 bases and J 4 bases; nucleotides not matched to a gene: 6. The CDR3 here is CASGLGQADTQYF. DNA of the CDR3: TGTGCCAGCGGACTAGGTCAGGCAGATACGCAGTATTTT.

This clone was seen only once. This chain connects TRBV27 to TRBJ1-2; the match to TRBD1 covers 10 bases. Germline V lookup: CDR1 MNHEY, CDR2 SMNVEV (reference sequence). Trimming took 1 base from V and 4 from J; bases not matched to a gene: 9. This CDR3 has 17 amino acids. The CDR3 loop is CASSLYPPGQGSYGYTF. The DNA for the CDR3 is TGTGCCAGCAGTTTATACCCCCCGGGACAGGGGTCCTATGGCTACACCTTC.

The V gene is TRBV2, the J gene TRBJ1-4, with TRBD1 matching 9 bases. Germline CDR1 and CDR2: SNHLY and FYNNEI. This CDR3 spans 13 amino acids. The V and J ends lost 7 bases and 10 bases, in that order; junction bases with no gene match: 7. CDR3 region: CASKETGGGKLFF. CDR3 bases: TGTGCCAGCAAAGAGACAGGGGGGGGAAAACTGTTTTTT.

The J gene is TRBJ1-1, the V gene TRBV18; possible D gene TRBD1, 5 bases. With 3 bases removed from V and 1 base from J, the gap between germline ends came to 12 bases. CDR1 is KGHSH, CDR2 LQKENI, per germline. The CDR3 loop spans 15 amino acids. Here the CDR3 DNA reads TGTGCCAGCTCACCTCCTATCGGGGGGAACACTGAAGCTTTCTTT. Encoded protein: CASSPPIGGNTEAFF. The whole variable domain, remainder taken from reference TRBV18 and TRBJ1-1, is NAGVMQNPRHLVRRRGQEARLRCSPMKGHSHVYWYRQLPEEGLKFMVYLQKENIIDESGMPKERFSAEFPKEGPSILRIQQVVRGDSAAYFCASSPPIGGNTEAFFGQGTRLTVV.

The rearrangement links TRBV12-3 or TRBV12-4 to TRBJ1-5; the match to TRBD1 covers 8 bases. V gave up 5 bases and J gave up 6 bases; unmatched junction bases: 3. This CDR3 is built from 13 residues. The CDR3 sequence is CASSRQGTQPQHF. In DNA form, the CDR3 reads TGTGCCAGCAGTCGACAGGGGACTCAGCCCCAGCATTTT.

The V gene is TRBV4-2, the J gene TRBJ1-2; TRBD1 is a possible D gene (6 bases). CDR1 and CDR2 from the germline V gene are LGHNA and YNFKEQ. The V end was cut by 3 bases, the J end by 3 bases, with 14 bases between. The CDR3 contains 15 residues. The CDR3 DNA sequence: TGTGCCAGCAGCCAGTCCTCACAGGGACACTATGGCTACACCTTC. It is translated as CASSQSSQGHYGYTF.

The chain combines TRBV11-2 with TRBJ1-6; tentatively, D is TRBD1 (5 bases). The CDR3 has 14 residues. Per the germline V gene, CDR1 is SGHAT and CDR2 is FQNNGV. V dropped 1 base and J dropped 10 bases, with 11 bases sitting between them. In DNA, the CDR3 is TGTGCCAGCAGCTTAGGAACAGGAAACTCACCCCTCCACTTT. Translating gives CASSLGTGNSPLHF.

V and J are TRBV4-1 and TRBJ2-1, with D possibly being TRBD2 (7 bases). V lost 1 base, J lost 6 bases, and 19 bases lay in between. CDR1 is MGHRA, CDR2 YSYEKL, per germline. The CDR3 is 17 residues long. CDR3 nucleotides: TGCGCCAGCAGCCAAGGTCTAGGGGGGGCCAGGGGCAATGAGCAGTTCTTC. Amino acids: CASSQGLGGARGNEQFF.

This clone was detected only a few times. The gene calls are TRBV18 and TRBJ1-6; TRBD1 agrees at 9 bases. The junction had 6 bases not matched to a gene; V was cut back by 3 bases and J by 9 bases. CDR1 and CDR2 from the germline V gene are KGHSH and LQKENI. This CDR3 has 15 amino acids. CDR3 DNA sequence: TGTGCCAGCTCACCGAGACAGGGGGTCCTTTCACCCCTCCACTTT. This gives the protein CASSPRQGVLSPLHF. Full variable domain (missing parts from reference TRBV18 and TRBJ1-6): NAGVMQNPRHLVRRRGQEARLRCSPMKGHSHVYWYRQLPEEGLKFMVYLQKENIIDESGMPKERFSAEFPKEGPSILRIQQVVRGDSAAYFCASSPRQGVLSPLHFGNGTRLTVT.